A selection of T cell receptor beta chains follows, all from one sample in a study of CD8+ T cells in alopecia areata. The protocol was immunoSEQ multiplex PCR, while the TCRdb copy is restricted to in-frame clones and leaves out a portion. The sample shows around 170,000 clones, about half of them seen only once. The sequenced sample was CD8+ T cells sorted from blood, obtained between weeks 51 and 54, from a patient treated with tofacitinib. Receptors originate from a human donor with alopecia areata. CDR3s include the opening cysteine and the closing phenylalanine or tryptophan. The order of the fields is J gene, clone size, V gene, D gene, CDR3 protein, CDR3 DNA. A D gene is named only where the DNA matches it firmly. Clone size, where shown, is once, few, many, or a class for clones that have expanded.

>TRBJ1-5|NA|TRBV18|NA
CASSIVGDQGPQHF
TGTGCCAGCTCGATTGTGGGAGACCAAGGGCCCCAGCATTTT
>TRBJ2-3|NA|TRBV4-1|NA
CASSHREGRSTDTQYF
TGCGCCAGCAGCCATCGTGAGGGCAGAAGCACAGATACGCAGTATTTT
>TRBJ2-5|few|TRBV5-1|NA
CASSLWEGTQETQYF
TGCGCCAGCAGCTTGTGGGAGGGGACACAAGAGACCCAGTACTTC
>TRBJ2-1|NA|TRBV19|TRBD1
CASSIPTGAYNEQFF
TGTGCCAGTAGTATCCCGACAGGGGCCTACAATGAGCAGTTCTTC
>TRBJ2-3|once|TRBV12-5|NA
CASGLLSTGYADTQYF
TGTGCTAGTGGTTTGCTTTCCACAGGGTACGCAGATACGCAGTATTTT
>TRBJ2-5|NA|TRBV2|TRBD2
CASSESSGGTQYF
TGTGCCAGCAGTGAATCTAGCGGGGGGACCCAGTACTTC
>TRBJ1-4|NA|TRBV27|NA
CASRRGKDEKLFF
TGTGCCAGCCGAAGGGGGAAGGATGAAAAACTGTTTTTT
>TRBJ2-2|NA|TRBV2|NA
CASRSGHAANTGELFF
TGTGCCAGCAGATCTGGTCACGCAGCGAACACCGGGGAGCTGTTTTTT
>TRBJ1-2|NA|TRBV7-9|NA
CASSLAAGLPYGYTF
TGTGCCAGCAGCTTAGCGGCGGGACTCCCCTATGGCTACACCTTC
>TRBJ1-2|NA|TRBV11-2|NA
CASSLEGGYTF
TGTGCCAGCAGCTTAGAGGGGGGCTACACCTTC
>TRBJ2-7|few|TRBV27|NA
CASRRETPGSEQYF
TGTGCCAGCAGGCGAGAGACACCAGGATCCGAGCAGTACTTC
>TRBJ2-7|NA|TRBV29-1|TRBD1
CSVEDFVGQSYEQYF
TGCAGCGTTGAAGATTTCGTGGGACAGAGCTACGAGCAGTACTTC
>TRBJ2-6|once|TRBV7-8|NA
CASSERTLSGANVLTF
TGTGCCAGCAGCGAACGGACCCTCTCTGGGGCCAACGTCCTGACTTTC
>TRBJ1-6|NA|TRBV5-1|TRBD1
CASSLVTGANSPLHF
TGCGCCAGCAGCTTGGTGACAGGGGCTAATTCACCCCTCCACTTT
>TRBJ2-7|few|TRBV5-6|TRBD1
CASSSRDRGIYEQYF
TGTGCCAGCAGCTCCCGGGACAGGGGGATCTACGAGCAGTACTTC
>TRBJ2-5|few|TRBV6-5|TRBD1
CASSWDREETQYF
TGTGCCAGCAGTTGGGACAGGGAAGAGACCCAGTACTTC
>TRBJ1-1|NA|TRBV6-6|NA
CASSPTLRVAAFF
TGTGCCAGCAGCCCTACCCTGAGGGTTGCAGCTTTCTTT
>TRBJ2-1|few|TRBV9|NA
CASSAETVSYNEQFF
TGTGCCAGCAGCGCCGAGACAGTCTCCTACAATGAGCAGTTCTTC
>TRBJ2-2|few|TRBV6-5|TRBD1
CASSPTGEIGGELFF
TGTGCCAGCAGTCCGACAGGGGAGATTGGCGGGGAGCTGTTTTTT
>TRBJ2-5|NA|TRBV27|NA
CASSLTGFGTQYF
TGTGCCAGCAGCTTGACAGGTTTTGGGACCCAGTACTTC
>TRBJ2-7|few|TRBV9|NA
CASTPGLGAYEQYF
TGTGCCAGCACCCCGGGACTGGGAGCCTACGAGCAGTACTTC
>TRBJ1-4|NA|TRBV4-1|NA
CASSLSPGLNNEKLFF
TGCGCCAGCAGCCTATCCCCAGGGCTGAATAATGAAAAACTGTTTTTT
>TRBJ2-5|NA|TRBV9|TRBD1
CASSVGQGWWIQETQYF
TGTGCCAGCAGCGTGGGACAGGGTTGGTGGATCCAAGAGACCCAGTACTTC
>TRBJ2-7|once|TRBV27|TRBD2
CASPPRSGGPPYEQYF
TGTGCCAGCCCCCCAAGGAGCGGGGGCCCACCCTACGAGCAGTACTTC
>TRBJ1-2|few|TRBV29-1|NA
CSVPTPGAYGYTF
TGCAGCGTTCCCACCCCGGGGGCCTATGGCTACACCTTC
>TRBJ1-1|NA|TRBV27|TRBD1
CASGLRTGNTEAFF
TGTGCCAGCGGACTTCGGACAGGGAACACTGAAGCTTTCTTT
>TRBJ2-5|NA|TRBV13|TRBD2
CASSSAGGAPETQYF
TGTGCCAGCAGCTCCGCCGGGGGGGCCCCAGAGACCCAGTACTTC
>TRBJ2-1|NA|TRBV15|NA
CATSRDEQFF
TGTGCCACCAGCAGAGATGAGCAGTTCTTC
>TRBJ2-1|few|TRBV2|TRBD2
CASSHLAGVYNEQFF
TGTGCCAGCAGCCATCTTGCGGGGGTATACAATGAGCAGTTCTTC
>TRBJ1-5|NA|TRBV5-6|TRBD1
CASSYQGGYSQPQHF
TGTGCCAGCAGCTACCAGGGGGGTTATAGTCAGCCCCAGCATTTT
>TRBJ2-2|NA|TRBV7-9|NA
CASSLIANTGELFF
TGTGCCAGCAGCTTAATCGCGAACACCGGGGAGCTGTTTTTT
>TRBJ2-3|few|TRBV6-5|TRBD2
CASSLGGSTDTQYF
TGTGCCAGCAGCTTGGGGGGGAGCACAGATACGCAGTATTTT
>TRBJ2-5|NA|TRBV6-1|TRBD1
CASSEPDRAETQYF
TGTGCCAGCAGTGAACCGGACAGGGCAGAGACCCAGTACTTC
>TRBJ2-3|NA|TRBV4-2|NA
CASSAGAGTDTQYF
TGTGCCAGCAGCGCGGGGGCGGGCACAGATACGCAGTATTTT
>TRBJ2-6|NA|TRBV30|NA
CAWSDFAGANVLTF
TGTGCCTGGAGCGATTTTGCGGGGGCCAACGTCCTGACTTTC
>TRBJ2-7|NA|TRBV5-6|TRBD1
CASSLADRLSSYEQYF
TGTGCCAGCAGCTTAGCGGACAGGCTGAGCTCCTACGAGCAGTACTTC
>TRBJ2-5|NA|TRBV7-8|TRBD1
CASSWDRGETQYF
TGTGCCAGCAGCTGGGACAGGGGAGAGACCCAGTACTTC
>TRBJ2-7|NA|TRBV6-1|TRBD2
CASSQRGASYEQYF
TGTGCCAGCAGCCAGCGGGGGGCCTCCTACGAGCAGTACTTC
>TRBJ2-7|few|TRBV7-9|NA
CASSPDEQYF
TGTGCCAGCAGCCCCGACGAGCAGTACTTC
>TRBJ1-1|few|TRBV2|NA
CASTEGRLAEAFF
TGTGCCAGCACAGAAGGTAGGTTGGCTGAAGCTTTCTTT
>TRBJ2-3|NA|TRBV7-2|TRBD2
CASSGLAGFRTDTQYF
TGTGCCAGCAGCGGATTAGCGGGGTTCCGCACAGATACGCAGTATTTT
>TRBJ2-1|once|TRBV9|NA
CASSPRSDYNEQFF
TGTGCCAGCAGCCCCCGTTCCGATTACAATGAGCAGTTCTTC
>TRBJ2-7|few|TRBV5-6|NA
CASSLATSGDHEQYF
TGTGCCAGCAGCTTGGCCACGTCAGGGGACCACGAGCAGTACTTC
>TRBJ1-5|NA|TRBV30|TRBD1
CAWSVAGGQPQHF
TGTGCCTGGAGTGTGGCAGGGGGGCAGCCCCAGCATTTT
>TRBJ2-1|NA|TRBV27|NA
CASSRPSLSTVSSYNEQFF
TGTGCCAGCAGCCGACCAAGCCTGTCGACAGTCAGCTCCTACAATGAGCAGTTCTTC
>TRBJ2-7|once|TRBV4-1|NA
CASSQEKGVTYEQYF
TGCGCCAGCAGCCAAGAGAAGGGTGTCACCTACGAGCAGTACTTC
>TRBJ1-1|few|TRBV4-3|NA
CASSQVGWGNTEAFF
TGCGCCAGCAGCCAAGTAGGCTGGGGGAACACTGAAGCTTTCTTT
>TRBJ2-7|NA|TRBV6-5|TRBD1
CASSPGTGAAYEQYF
TGTGCCAGCAGTCCCGGGACAGGGGCCGCCTACGAGCAGTACTTC
>TRBJ2-4|few|TRBV19|NA
CASSIEGASYLAKNIQYF
TGTGCCAGTAGTATAGAGGGGGCCTCATATCTAGCCAAAAACATTCAGTACTTC
>TRBJ2-7|few|TRBV7-9|NA
CASSLVLYEQYF
TGTGCCAGCAGCTTAGTCCTCTACGAGCAGTACTTC
>TRBJ2-3|NA|TRBV7-3|TRBD2
CASSLSGGTQYF
TGTGCCAGCAGCTTATCGGGAGGAACGCAGTATTTT
>TRBJ2-1|NA|TRBV2|TRBD2
CASSDSGTTYNEQFF
TGTGCCAGCAGTGACTCCGGGACTACCTACAATGAGCAGTTCTTC
>TRBJ1-1|NA|TRBV19|NA
CASIGDTEAFF
TGTGCCAGTATTGGGGACACGGAAGCTTTCTTT
>TRBJ1-1|NA|TRBV29-1|NA
CSVELRTEAFF
TGCAGCGTTGAACTACGAACTGAAGCTTTCTTT